A single T cell receptor beta chain is shown here with its context. The record originates from a study of blood T cell repertoires in COVID-19. As originally analysed: For nucleated cells, counts were estimated from reference gene primer amplification. Profiling relied on immunoSEQ multiplex PCR, and the TCRdb table lists in-frame clones only, not all of them. From that table come the V and J calls and clone size; the DNA was used to work out D and trimming. The data hold roughly 130,000 clones, with around 82% observed a single time. Per the germline V gene, CDR1 is SGHRS and CDR2 is YFSETQ. The CDR3 loop spans 18 amino acids. The V end lost 0 bases, the J end lost 0 bases, and 18 bases lay between the germline ends.

Sequencing used peripheral blood. The source of this sequence is a woman in her twenties or thirties who had recovered from COVID-19. This sequence joins TRBV5-1 and TRBJ1-1; D gene uncertain. The CDR3 sequence is CASSLEAHETGMNTEAFF. CDR3 DNA: TGCGCCAGCAGCTTGGAGGCTCACGAGACCGGGATGAACACTGAAGCTTTCTTT.